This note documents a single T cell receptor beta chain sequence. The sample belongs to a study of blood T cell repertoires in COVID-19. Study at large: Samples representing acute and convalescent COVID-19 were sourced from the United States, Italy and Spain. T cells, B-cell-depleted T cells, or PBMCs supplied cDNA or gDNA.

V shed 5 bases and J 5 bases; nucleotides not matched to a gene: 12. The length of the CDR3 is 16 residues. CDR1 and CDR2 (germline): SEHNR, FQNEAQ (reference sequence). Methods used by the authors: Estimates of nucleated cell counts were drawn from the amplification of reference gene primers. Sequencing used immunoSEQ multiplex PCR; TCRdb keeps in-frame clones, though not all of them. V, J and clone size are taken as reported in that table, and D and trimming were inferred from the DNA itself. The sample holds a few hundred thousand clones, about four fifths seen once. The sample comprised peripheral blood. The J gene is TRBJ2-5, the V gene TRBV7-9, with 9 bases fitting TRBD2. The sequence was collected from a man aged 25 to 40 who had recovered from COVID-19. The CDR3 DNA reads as TGTGCCAGCAGCCTCGGGCGGCGGGGGGGCCCCGAGACCCAGTACTTC. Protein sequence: CASSLGRRGGPETQYF.